A single sample gave rise to the 32 T cell receptor beta chains below, sequenced in a study of blood T cell repertoires in COVID-19 (TCRdb year 2020). Library method: the immunoSEQ multiplex PCR assay. The table comes from immuneACCESS by way of TCRdb, which keeps in-frame sequences with V and J called. Part of the clones is missing from these tables; in studies checked, under half for an unresolved V gene and the rest for unknown reasons. Counted in this sample were around 80,000 clones; approximately 86% of them appeared once. The leading ten clones occupy roughly 8% of the sample. Sequencing was performed on peripheral blood. The origin of the receptors is a man older than 75 with active or convalescent COVID-19.

V and J are TRBV3-1 (or the pseudogene TRBV3-2) and TRBJ2-3, with TRBD2 matching over 7 bases. The CDR3 has 14 amino acids. Looked up from germline, CDR1 is LGHDT and CDR2 is YNNKEL (reference sequence). The junction had 6 bases not matched to a gene; V was cut back by 4 bases and J by 5 bases. CDR3 nucleotide sequence: TGTGCCAGCAGCCGGGACTATCGCAAAGATACGCAGTATTTT. Residues: CASSRDYRKDTQYF.

The chain carries TRBV5-1 and TRBJ1-5; the match to TRBD1 covers 9 bases. The CDR3 extends over 14 amino acids. V was pared by 4 bases and J by 5 bases, with 4 bases of the junction left unmatched. Germline V gene sequence: CDR1 SGHRS, CDR2 YFSETQ. The CDR3 spells CASSEGQGDQPQHF. The CDR3 nucleotides read TGCGCCAGCAGCGAGGGACAGGGTGATCAGCCCCAGCATTTT.

CDR3 in DNA: TGTGCCAGCAGCCATCGTCTTAGGGACAGCTCTGGAAACACCATATATTTT. Residues: CASSHRLRDSSGNTIYF. The V gene is TRBV4-2, the J gene TRBJ1-3, with 7 bases fitting TRBD1. CDR1 and CDR2 from the germline V gene are LGHNA and YNFKEQ. V trimming: 3 bases; J trimming: 0 bases; junction bases outside the gene matches: 8. The CDR3 length is 17 residues.

V is TRBV18 and J is TRBJ2-5, with D maybe TRBD1 (6 bases). Germline V lookup: CDR1 KGHSH, CDR2 LQKENI. Trimming shortened V by 6 bases and J by 5 bases, and 16 bases separated the two germline ends. There are 14 residues in the CDR3. For the CDR3, the DNA is TGTGCCAGCTCCCCCCTTGGGGGCGGGGAGACCCAGTACTTC. Its protein product is CASSPLGGGETQYF.

The chain recombines TRBV10-3 with TRBJ2-2, with 10 positions matching TRBD2. Germline loops: CDR1 ENHRY, CDR2 SYGVKD. With V trimmed by 6 bases and J by 1 base, 5 bases remained unmatched. CDR3 size: 16 residues. The CDR3 bases are TGTGCCATCAGCGATTTAGCGGGAGGGAACACCGGGGAGCTGTTTTTT. It yields the protein CAISDLAGGNTGELFF.

The chain combines TRBV19 with TRBJ1-1; D gene uncertain. There are 15 residues in the CDR3. CDR1 is LNHDA and CDR2 is SQIVND in the germline V gene (reference sequence). The V end was cut by 2 bases, the J end by 2 bases, with 12 bases between. The CDR3 reads CASSILRSENTEAFF. DNA of the CDR3: TGTGCCAGTAGTATATTGCGGTCGGAAAACACTGAAGCTTTCTTT.

The DNA of the CDR3 is TGTGCCAGCAGCGGCTGGACTAGCGAAAACATTCAGTACTTC. Translated: CASSGWTSENIQYF. V usage is TRBV5-6 and J usage is TRBJ2-4, with TRBD2 matching 9 bases. The V and J ends lost 4 bases and 5 bases, in that order; junction bases with no gene match: 4. Germline CDR1 and CDR2: SGHDT and YYEEEE. The CDR3 consists of 14 residues.

V usage is TRBV28 and J usage is TRBJ1-1; no definite D call. The CDR3 length is 15 residues. V gave up 7 bases and J gave up 0 bases, with 15 bases separating them. Looked up from germline, CDR1 is MDHEN and CDR2 is SYDVKM. The DNA for the CDR3 is TGTGCCAGCATCTCAACGAGAGGGTTGAACACTGAAGCTTTCTTT. As protein: CASISTRGLNTEAFF.

The V gene is TRBV6-1, the J gene TRBJ1-2; D call uncertain. The CDR3 totals 13 residues. Looked up from germline, CDR1 is MNHNS and CDR2 is SASEGT. Deletions cut 2 bases from V and 8 bases from J, with 12 bases between. Here the CDR3 DNA reads TGTGCCAGCAGTGAATCGGGTGTCGCGGGCTACACCTTC. Encoded protein: CASSESGVAGYTF.

This rearrangement joins TRBV5-4 to TRBJ2-1, with D perhaps matching TRBD1 (6 bases). The CDR3 loop spans 15 amino acids. Germline lookup yields CDR1 SGHNT and CDR2 YYREEE (reference sequence). The V gene lost 4 bases and the J gene lost 0 bases, with 11 bases spanning the gap. The CDR3 nucleotides read TGTGCCAGCAGCGTAACAGGGAGCTCCTACAATGAGCAGTTCTTC. This sequence encodes CASSVTGSSYNEQFF.

CDR3 residues: CASSFRPSGSDGDTGELFF. The CDR3 DNA is TGTGCCAGCAGCTTTCGTCCTAGCGGGAGTGATGGCGACACCGGGGAGCTGTTTTTT. V and J are TRBV7-7 and TRBJ2-2, with 10 bases matching TRBD2. The germline V gene has CDR1 SSHAT and CDR2 FNYEAQ (reference sequence). The trim removed 3 bases at V and 3 bases at J, leaving 13 bases unmatched. This CDR3 has 19 residues.

V usage is TRBV29-1 and J usage is TRBJ1-1; tentatively, D is TRBD1 (5 bases). The germline V gene has CDR1 SQVTM and CDR2 ANQGSEA. This CDR3 is built from 13 residues. The V gene lost 4 bases and the J gene lost 4 bases, with 13 bases spanning the gap. The CDR3 nucleotides read TGCAGCGTTGGGGACGTGGGGGGCACTGAAGCTTTCTTT. It is translated as CSVGDVGGTEAFF.

This clone was seen a handful of times. The J gene is TRBJ1-5, the V gene TRBV28, with D maybe TRBD1 (6 bases). V was trimmed by 5 bases and J by 4 bases, leaving 12 bases between them. This CDR3 has 14 residues. CDR1 and CDR2 (germline): MDHEN, SYDVKM. In DNA form, the CDR3 reads TGTGCCAGCAGTCCGCCTACAGGGAATCAGCCCCAGCATTTT. It specifies CASSPPTGNQPQHF.

This sequence joins TRBV29-1 and TRBJ2-7, with D possibly being TRBD2 (6 bases). The CDR3 has 12 residues. V lost 8 bases, J lost 9 bases, and 20 bases lay in between. The germline CDR1 and CDR2 sequences are SQVTM and ANQGSEA. The CDR3 DNA sequence: TGCAGCTACGGGACTCCCCGGTTGGCGCAGTACGTC. Residues: CSYGTPRLAQYV.

The rearrangement joins TRBV10-3 to TRBJ2-7, with 13 bases that match TRBD2. CDR3 length: 16 amino acids. V lost 2 bases, J lost 1 base, and 2 bases stayed unmatched. Germline values: CDR1 ENHRY, CDR2 SYGVKD. The CDR3, as DNA: TGTGCCATCAGTGAGGGACTAGCGGGAGTTTCCTACGAGCAGTACGTC. This translates into CAISEGLAGVSYEQYV.

The CDR3 sequence is CASSYVRGPNEQFF. CDR3 nucleotides: TGTGCCAGCAGTTACGTCAGGGGCCCAAATGAGCAGTTCTTC. This chain connects TRBV6-5 to TRBJ2-1; D possibly corresponds to TRBD1 (6 bases). The CDR3 sequence is 14 residues long. The V and J ends lost 2 bases and 7 bases respectively, with 12 bases between them. The V gene's germline CDR1 is MNHEY and CDR2 SVGAGI.

The rearrangement uses TRBV18 and TRBJ2-1; a weak D match, TRBD1 (6 bases). CDR1 KGHSH and CDR2 LQKENI come from the germline V gene. Trimming stripped 3 bases from V and 3 bases from J, with 12 bases between. The length of the CDR3 is 15 residues. The CDR3, as DNA: TGTGCCAGCTCACCGAGACAGGTTGGCTACAATGAGCAGTTCTTC. This sequence encodes CASSPRQVGYNEQFF.

The table lists this clone with a count of one. This chain links TRBV5-8 with TRBJ1-4, with D unclear. The CDR3 contains 17 residues. V was shortened by 4 bases and J by 0 bases, with 16 bases between the two germline ends. The germline V gene encodes CDR1 SGHTS and CDR2 YDEGEE. As DNA, the CDR3 is TGTGCCAGCAGCGGAGGGTTGACCCCTGCAACTAATGAAAAACTGTTTTTT. Its translation: CASSGGLTPATNEKLFF.

The gene calls are TRBV29-1 and TRBJ2-7; no definite D call. Germline V gene sequence: CDR1 SQVTM, CDR2 ANQGSEA. This CDR3 has 10 amino acids. CDR3 sequence: CSVPSHEQYV. CDR3 in DNA: TGCAGCGTTCCCTCCCACGAGCAGTACGTC.

This clone was observed a handful of times. J is TRBJ1-1 and V is TRBV29-1; D is unclear. V lost 6 bases to trimming and J lost 5 bases, with 7 bases between them. Germline CDR1 is SQVTM and CDR2 is ANQGSEA. The CDR3 sequence is 10 residues long. The CDR3 sequence is CSVSETEAFF. The CDR3 region has the DNA TGCAGCGTCTCTGAGACTGAAGCTTTCTTT.

The rearrangement links TRBV4-1 to TRBJ1-6; D may be TRBD1 (6 bases). V lost 0 bases, J lost 9 bases, and 15 bases lay in between. Germline CDR1 reads MGHRA; CDR2 reads YSYEKL. This CDR3 comprises 16 residues. The CDR3 DNA follows: TGCGCCAGCAGCCAAGATCTCGACAGCAGGGGTTCACCCCTCCACTTT. This encodes CASSQDLDSRGSPLHF.

This clone occurred once. This sequence joins TRBV7-9 and TRBJ2-3; D is unclear. Germline loops: CDR1 SEHNR, CDR2 FQNEAQ (reference sequence). Deletions cut 2 bases from V and 6 bases from J, with 12 bases between. The CDR3 is 14 amino acids. In nucleotides, the CDR3 is TGTGCCAGCAGCTTAACGTTATACTCGGATACGCAGTATTTT. Translation gives CASSLTLYSDTQYF.

This chain connects TRBV5-1 to TRBJ2-1, with D maybe TRBD2 (6 bases). Germline CDR1 is SGHRS and CDR2 is YFSETQ. This CDR3 region has 14 residues. The V end lost 6 bases, the J end lost 0 bases, and 10 bases lay between the germline ends. CDR3 DNA sequence: TGCGCCAGCAACCCCGGGAGCTCCTACAATGAGCAGTTCTTC. Translated: CASNPGSSYNEQFF. The complete variable domain, with remaining parts taken from reference TRBV5-1 and TRBJ2-1, reads KAGVTQTPRYLIKTRGQQVTLSCSPISGHRSVSWYQQTPGQGLQFLFEYFSETQRNKGNFPGRFSGRQFSNSRSEMNVSTLELGDSALYLCASNPGSSYNEQFFGPGTRLTVL.

The chain employs TRBV19 and TRBJ1-5; a weak D match, TRBD1 (5 bases). From germline, CDR1 is LNHDA and CDR2 SQIVND (reference sequence). V gave up 3 bases and J gave up 7 bases, with 13 bases separating them. CDR3 length: 14 residues. CDR3 in DNA: TGTGCCAGTAGTATGAAGGACAACGGGCAGCCCCAGCATTTT. This sequence encodes CASSMKDNGQPQHF. Full variable domain (remainder filled in from reference TRBV19 and TRBJ1-5): DGGITQSPKYLFRKEGQNVTLSCEQNLNHDAMYWYRQDPGQGLRLIYYSQIVNDFQKGDIAEGYSVSREKKESFPLTVTSAQKNPTAFYLCASSMKDNGQPQHFGDGTRLSIL.

This clone appeared a single time. The rearrangement uses TRBV5-1 and TRBJ1-2, with 8 nucleotides matching TRBD1. The V gene's germline CDR1 is SGHRS and CDR2 YFSETQ. V trimming: 3 bases; J trimming: 3 bases; junction bases outside the gene matches: 7. There are 15 residues in the CDR3. CDR3 DNA: TGCGCCAGCAGCTACTTACAGGGGGGGGACTATGGCTACACCTTC. Translating gives CASSYLQGGDYGYTF. The full variable domain, its missing parts supplied by reference TRBV5-1 and TRBJ1-2, is KAGVTQTPRYLIKTRGQQVTLSCSPISGHRSVSWYQQTPGQGLQFLFEYFSETQRNKGNFPGRFSGRQFSNSRSEMNVSTLELGDSALYLCASSYLQGGDYGYTFGSGTRLTVV.

This chain joins TRBV6-5 and TRBJ1-5, with a possible D match to TRBD1 (5 bases). The CDR3 runs 12 residues. The ends were cut back, 7 bases at V and 5 bases at J, with 9 bases in the middle. Germline-derived CDR1 and CDR2 are MNHEY and SVGAGI. The CDR3 coding sequence is TGTGCCAGCATGCGGGGCCATCAGCCCCAGCATTTT. Translation: CASMRGHQPQHF.

This chain joins TRBV5-1 and TRBJ1-1; D is ambiguous. Germline V lookup: CDR1 SGHRS, CDR2 YFSETQ. V gave up 0 bases and J gave up 4 bases, with 13 bases separating them. The CDR3 is 15 residues long. The CDR3, as DNA: TGCGCCAGCAGCTTGGGAGTTCGAGGTGGCACTGAAGCTTTCTTT. Its translation: CASSLGVRGGTEAFF.

The V gene is TRBV3-1 (or the pseudogene TRBV3-2), the J gene TRBJ1-1; D is ambiguous. V shed 3 bases and J shed 1 base, with 9 bases lying between them. The CDR3 extends over 14 amino acids. Germline-derived CDR1 and CDR2 are LGHDT and YNNKEL (reference sequence). CDR3 sequence: CASSHLLKNTEAFF. The DNA of the CDR3 is TGTGCCAGCAGCCACCTACTCAAGAACACTGAAGCTTTCTTT.

The V call is TRBV7-2, the J call TRBJ2-1, with D possibly TRBD2 on 7 matching bases. Between the trimmed V and J ends, which lost 5 bases and 5 bases, there was a span of 19 bases. There are 16 residues in the CDR3. The germline V gene encodes CDR1 SGHTA and CDR2 FQGNSA. CDR3 sequence: CASSLDGGGTNNEQFF. The CDR3 coding sequence is TGTGCCAGCAGCCTCGATGGGGGGGGCACAAACAATGAGCAGTTCTTC.

V usage is TRBV27 and J usage is TRBJ2-1; D is undetermined. Per germline, CDR1 MNHEY and CDR2 SMNVEV (reference sequence). V lost 2 bases, J lost 6 bases, and 8 bases lay in between. This CDR3 is built from 13 residues. The CDR3 spells CASSLLYFNEQFF. The DNA of the CDR3 is TGTGCCAGCAGTTTACTCTACTTCAATGAGCAGTTCTTC.

This clone was observed a single time. This chain links TRBV10-3 with TRBJ2-7; the match to TRBD2 covers 10 bases. This CDR3 has 14 amino acids. Losses at the gene ends were 10 bases for V and 4 bases for J; bases not matched to a gene: 10. The germline gives CDR1 ENHRY, CDR2 SYGVKD. The CDR3, as DNA: TGTGCCACCAGGGAAGCGGGAGGGGAATACGAGCAGTACGTC. This sequence encodes CATREAGGEYEQYV.

V is TRBV5-1 and J is TRBJ2-5, with TRBD2 matching over 9 bases. V shed 3 bases, J shed 5 bases, and the junction held 8 bases outside the gene matches. This CDR3 comprises 15 residues. Germline assignment: CDR1 SGHRS and CDR2 YFSETQ. For the CDR3, the DNA is TGCGCCAGCAGCTCAGGACTAGCGACTTTGGAGACCCAGTACTTC. It is translated as CASSSGLATLETQYF.